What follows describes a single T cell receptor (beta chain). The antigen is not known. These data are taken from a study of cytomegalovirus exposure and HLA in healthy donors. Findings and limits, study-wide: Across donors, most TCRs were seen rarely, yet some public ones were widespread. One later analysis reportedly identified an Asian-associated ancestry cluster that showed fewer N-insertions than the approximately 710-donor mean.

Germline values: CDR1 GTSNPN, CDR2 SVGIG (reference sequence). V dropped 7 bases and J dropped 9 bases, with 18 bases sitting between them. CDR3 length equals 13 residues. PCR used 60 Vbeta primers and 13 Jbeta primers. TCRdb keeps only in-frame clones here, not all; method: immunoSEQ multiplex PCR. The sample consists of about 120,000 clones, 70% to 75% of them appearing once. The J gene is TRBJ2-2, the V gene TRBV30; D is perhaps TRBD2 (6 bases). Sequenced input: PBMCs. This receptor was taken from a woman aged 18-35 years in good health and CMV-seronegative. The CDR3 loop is CASFSGVQWELFF. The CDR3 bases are TGTGCCTCCTTTTCGGGGGTTCAATGGGAGCTGTTTTTT.